This TCR beta chain comes out of a study of cytotoxic CD8 clonotypes in ibrutinib-treated CLL. Across the study: The taking of response samples occurred after a median approximately twelve months of treatment, with a range of 6 to 36. Sample averages reached 250,000 to 300,000 productive templates and 94,082 productive rearrangements.

T cells were sequenced at a targeted depth of 1 in 200,000 to 1 in 1 million. Using immunoSEQ multiplex PCR, the repertoire was profiled, and TCRdb retains in-frame clones only, with some absent. In the table there are fewer than 50,000 clones, about 72% of which are singletons. The CDR3 consists of 15 residues. Germline V gene lookup returns CDR1 SGHTA and CDR2 FQGNSA. V shed 4 bases and J 12 bases; nucleotides not matched to a gene: 15. V is TRBV7-2 and J is TRBJ1-5; 7 bases are shared with TRBD1. Source: PBMCs, taken after 12 months of ibrutinib treatment. The sequence derives from a human donor with chronic lymphocytic leukemia. CDR3 region: CASSSQMGRGESQHF. DNA of the CDR3: TGTGCCAGCAGCTCACAGATGGGCAGGGGGGAAAGCCAGCATTTT.